This TCR beta chain was found in a study of T-cell reconstitution after alpha-beta-depleted transplantation in children. This clonotype has more than one count but fewer than ten. Its antigen is unidentified. CDR1 is DFQATT, CDR2 SNEGSKA, per germline (reference sequence). This CDR3 comprises 11 residues. The V gene lost 5 bases and the J gene lost 5 bases, with 9 bases spanning the gap. General study findings and limits: The authors attributed T-cell counts and diversity one year after transplant mostly to newly produced T cells. There were some patients whose high TCRbeta diversity at day 60 came from surviving recipient T cells and thymic progenitors. There were reportedly several hundred expanded graft clones from which alpha-beta T cells came about two months after transplant.

The library targeted TCRbeta and was prepared with unique molecular identifiers. TCRdb itself ran the PCR reads through MiXCR, one entry per CDR3 protein. The sample includes about 980,000 distinct CDR3 sequences, around 30% of them seen just once. V usage is TRBV20-1 and J usage is TRBJ2-5; no firm D call. Sequenced here: PBMCs, mostly from graft donor cells, sampled 360 days after TCRalphabeta/CD19-depleted stem cell transplant. This receptor was taken from a boy under two years old who had a stem cell transplant for SCID, so the T cells may come from the graft donor. The CDR3 coding sequence is TGCAGTGCTGTTCATGGGGAGACCCAGTACTTC. As protein: CSAVHGETQYF.